This T cell receptor beta chain was sequenced during a study of blood T cell repertoires in COVID-19. Background on the study: Acute-phase and convalescent COVID-19 samples originated in the United States, Italy and Spain. PBMCs, B-cell-depleted T cells, or T cells were the source of the cDNA or gDNA that made up the material.

V gave up 3 bases and J gave up 1 base, with 10 bases separating them. The CDR3 is made up of 15 amino acids. Per the germline V gene, CDR1 is SGHAT and CDR2 is FQNNGV. Study processing details: Estimation of nucleated cell counts relied on the amplification of reference gene primers. Clones were read by immunoSEQ multiplex PCR, and TCRdb kept only the in-frame ones, dropping some. Clone size and V and J calls were adopted from that table, with D and trimming inferred from the DNA. The top ten clones hold roughly 9% of a sample with around 300,000 clones, 88% of them seen once. V is TRBV11-2 and J is TRBJ2-1; D ambiguous. This receptor was taken from a man aged 18 to 30 with active or convalescent COVID-19. The sequenced sample was peripheral blood. The CDR3 sequence is CASSFSPSSYNEQFF. CDR3 in DNA: TGTGCCAGCAGCTTCAGTCCCTCTTCCTACAATGAGCAGTTCTTC.